A selection of T cell receptor beta chains follows, all from one sample in a study of cytomegalovirus exposure and HLA in healthy donors. Generated by immunoSEQ multiplex PCR, the TCRdb table keeps only in-frame clones and is missing some. The sample carries roughly 120,000 clones, over 70% recorded once. Sequencing was done on a sample of PBMCs. All receptors come from a woman between 18 and 30 years old in good health and CMV-seronegative. CDR3s include the opening cysteine and the closing phenylalanine or tryptophan. D genes are given only for firm matches. Clone size appears in some rows only: once, few, many, or a class for an expanded clone.

TRBV6-1	-	TRBJ2-7	-	TGTGCCAGCAGTGTCGGGGGAGGGGGGATGGCCTACGAGCAGTACTTC	CASSVGGGGMAYEQYF
TRBV11-2	TRBD1	TRBJ2-7	-	TGTGCCAGCAGCTTCCGGGACAGGACCTACGAGCAGTACTTC	CASSFRDRTYEQYF
TRBV10-3	-	TRBJ2-7	-	TGTGCCATCAGTGAACTTTTAGAGAACGAGCAGTACTTC	CAISELLENEQYF
TRBV6-4	TRBD1	TRBJ2-3	-	TGTGCCAGCAGACGGACAGGGCAGACAGATACGCAGTATTTT	CASRRTGQTDTQYF
TRBV6-6	-	TRBJ1-2	-	TGTGCCAGCAGTTCTCCGGACTCGGAAGGCTACACCTTC	CASSSPDSEGYTF
TRBV4-1	-	TRBJ1-5	-	TGCGCCAGCAGCCAAGTCCCCCAAGCCCAGCCCCAGCATTTT	CASSQVPQAQPQHF
TRBV13	-	TRBJ2-7	-	TGTGCCAGCAGCTTAGGGTCTACTGAGCAGTACTTC	CASSLGSTEQYF
TRBV2	TRBD1	TRBJ2-5	-	TGTGCCAGCAGTGTCTTGCAGACAGGGGCTTCCACGGAGCAGTACTTC	CASSVLQTGASTEQYF
TRBV27	-	TRBJ2-6	-	TGTGCCAGCTTTAAGCGGGGGGCCAACGTCCTGACTTTC	CASFKRGANVLTF
TRBV28	-	TRBJ2-3	-	TGTGCCAGCAGCCCGGTTATGGATACGCAGTATTTT	CASSPVMDTQYF
TRBV5-1	-	TRBJ2-7	-	TGCGCCAGCAGACACCCGGACCGGGGCTCCTACGAGCAGTACTTC	CASRHPDRGSYEQYF
TRBV4-1	TRBD1	TRBJ1-1	few	TGCGCCAGCAGCCGTGGACAGGGGAACACTGAAGCTTTCTTT	CASSRGQGNTEAFF
TRBV6-6	-	TRBJ1-5	-	TGTGCCAGCAGTTACGGGCAGAACAATCAGCCCCAGCATTTT	CASSYGQNNQPQHF
TRBV6-1	-	TRBJ1-1	-	TGTGCCAGCAGGGGCAGCGGACAGTTGAACACTGAAGCTTTCTTT	CASRGSGQLNTEAFF
TRBV4-2	-	TRBJ2-1	-	TGTGCCAGCAGCCAAGCTGGGCGGGAAGCCTACAATGAGCAGTTCTTC	CASSQAGREAYNEQFF
TRBV6-1	-	TRBJ1-2	-	TGTGCCAGCAGTGAGGGGGAGGCTGACTATGGCTACACCTTC	CASSEGEADYGYTF
TRBV7-2	TRBD2	TRBJ2-7	many	TGTGCCAGCAGCTCCGGACTAGCGGGGGTACTAAGCGAGCAGTACTTC	CASSSGLAGVLSEQYF
TRBV5-6	-	TRBJ1-1	-	TGTGCCAGCAGCCGCTCCCGGGCTGAAGCTTTCTTT	CASSRSRAEAFF
TRBV27	-	TRBJ1-5	-	TGTGCCAGCAGTTTTCGCAGGGCTCAGCCCCAGCATTTT	CASSFRRAQPQHF
TRBV18	TRBD1	TRBJ1-5	-	TGTGCCAGCTCACCGCCGGGACAGGGGGCTCAGCCCCAGCATTTT	CASSPPGQGAQPQHF
TRBV5-4	-	TRBJ2-7	-	TGTGCCAGCAGCTCATGGGGGCAACTCTACGAGCAGTACTTC	CASSSWGQLYEQYF
TRBV4-1	-	TRBJ1-1	few	TGCGCCAGCAGGGGAAGCGAGGGAACCCCTCAGATTACTGAAGCTTTCTTT	CASRGSEGTPQITEAFF
TRBV28	TRBD1	TRBJ1-6	-	TGTGCCAGCAGTGGGGGACAGGGACATAATTCACCCCTCCACTTT	CASSGGQGHNSPLHF
TRBV18	-	TRBJ1-5	many	TGTGCCAGCTCACCCTCGGGGGGCAATCAGCCCCAGCATTTT	CASSPSGGNQPQHF
TRBV5-1	-	TRBJ1-1	-	TGCGCCAGCAGCGCCGATACGGGAGATATCGTCACTGAAGCTTTCTTT	CASSADTGDIVTEAFF
TRBV9	-	TRBJ1-1	-	TGTGCCAGCAGCGTAGCTACAGGACCCAACACTGAAGCTTTCTTT	CASSVATGPNTEAFF
TRBV29-1	TRBD1	TRBJ2-1	-	TGCAGCGTTAGGACAGGTTCCTACAATGAGCAGTTCTTC	CSVRTGSYNEQFF
TRBV11-3	-	TRBJ1-1	-	TGTGCCAGCAGCTTAGATGAGAGGACTGAAGCTTTCTTT	CASSLDERTEAFF
TRBV5-1	-	TRBJ1-4	few	TGCGCCAGCAGCCAAAATTATAGAGAAAAACTGTTTTTT	CASSQNYREKLFF
TRBV6-1	TRBD2	TRBJ2-3	-	TGTGCCAGCAGTGAAGCGCTTAGCGGGGGGGTCACTAGCACAGATACGCAGTATTTT	CASSEALSGGVTSTDTQYF
TRBV6-5	-	TRBJ1-1	-	TGTGCCAGCAGTCCCCCGGGGGGCACTGAAGCTTTCTTT	CASSPPGGTEAFF
TRBV28	-	TRBJ2-7	-	TGTGCCAGCAGTTTGGGCAGGGAGGACGAGCAGTACTTC	CASSLGREDEQYF
TRBV7-9	TRBD2	TRBJ2-3	-	TGTGCCAGCAGCTTAGAGGGAGCGGGGGGTTGGGATACGCAGTATTTT	CASSLEGAGGWDTQYF
TRBV27	TRBD1	TRBJ1-1	-	TGTGCCAGCAGTCCCCGACAGGGACTCATGAACACTGAAGCTTTCTTT	CASSPRQGLMNTEAFF
TRBV6-5	-	TRBJ1-1	-	TGTGCCAGCAGTTACTCGCGCGTGAACACTGAAGCTTTCTTT	CASSYSRVNTEAFF
TRBV6-5	-	TRBJ1-1	-	TGTGCCAGCAGTTACGGCGGTTTCCCGATGAACACTGAAGCTTTCTTT	CASSYGGFPMNTEAFF
TRBV6-1	-	TRBJ1-1	-	TGTGCCAGCAGTCAAGGGCAGGGGAGGGTACTGGGTACTGAAGCTTTCTTT	CASSQGQGRVLGTEAFF
TRBV5-1	TRBD1	TRBJ1-2	-	TGCGCCAGCAGCTTGGGGGACAGTATGGACTATGGCTACACCTTC	CASSLGDSMDYGYTF
TRBV15	-	TRBJ1-4	-	TGTGCCACCAGCAGAGATCGGGGTGAAAAACTGTTTTTT	CATSRDRGEKLFF
TRBV2	TRBD1	TRBJ1-3	-	TGTGCCAGCAGGCCCCGGACAGGGGCTGGAAACACCATATATTTT	CASRPRTGAGNTIYF
TRBV15	TRBD1	TRBJ2-7	-	TGTGCCACATCCGAAGCTCGGACAGGGGACGAGCAGTACTTC	CATSEARTGDEQYF
TRBV14	-	TRBJ1-1	few	TGTGCCAGCAGCCAAGACAGGGTTAGTTCGGCTTTCTTT	CASSQDRVSSAFF
TRBV5-6	-	TRBJ2-6	-	TGTGCCAGCAGCCTGCAGGGTCTCGGCTCTGGGGCCAACGTCCTGACTTTC	CASSLQGLGSGANVLTF
TRBV28	TRBD1	TRBJ1-5	-	TGTGCCAGCAGTTTGACTGGGACAGGGGGTCAGCCCCAGCATTTT	CASSLTGTGGQPQHF
TRBV2	-	TRBJ1-5	-	TGTGCCAGCAGCAGGGATAGCAATCAGCCCCAGCATTTT	CASSRDSNQPQHF
TRBV4-1	TRBD1	TRBJ1-1	-	TGCGCCAGCAGCCAAGAGGGTCAGAACAGGGGGCAGACTGAAGCTTTCTTT	CASSQEGQNRGQTEAFF
TRBV7-9	-	TRBJ1-3	few	TGTGCCAGCAGCTTAGGGCCCTTTTTGACACCCTCCTCTGGAAACACCATATATTTT	CASSLGPFLTPSSGNTIYF
TRBV30	-	TRBJ1-4	-	TGTGCCTGGAATGGACAGTGGGGCGAAAAACTGTTTTTT	CAWNGQWGEKLFF
TRBV11-2	-	TRBJ1-2	-	TGTGCCAGCAGCTTAGACAGGTTATATGGCTACACCTTC	CASSLDRLYGYTF
TRBV19	-	TRBJ1-5	-	TGTGCCAGTAGTATTAATGGGGGCCAGCCCCAGCATTTT	CASSINGGQPQHF
TRBV7-3	-	TRBJ1-1	-	TGTGCCAGCAGCTCCTCGGGGGGGAACACTGAAGCTTTCTTT	CASSSSGGNTEAFF
TRBV2	-	TRBJ1-1	-	TGTGCCAGCAATACAGGGAAGGTCACTGAAGCTTTCTTT	CASNTGKVTEAFF
TRBV27	TRBD1	TRBJ1-6	-	TGTGCCAGCAGTCCGACAGGGGGGAATTCACCCCTCCACTTT	CASSPTGGNSPLHF
TRBV4-2	-	TRBJ1-2	-	TGTGCCAGCAGCCAATCGACGGGACAAAACTATGGCTACACCTTC	CASSQSTGQNYGYTF
TRBV4-1	-	TRBJ2-7	few	TGCGCCAGCAGCCGGGGCACAGGGAGCTCCTACGAGCAGTACTTC	CASSRGTGSSYEQYF
TRBV28	TRBD1	TRBJ1-2	-	TGTGCCAGCAGTTTAACCCTACCGCGGACAGGAGTGAGTTATGGCTACACCTTC	CASSLTLPRTGVSYGYTF
TRBV10-2	-	TRBJ2-7	-	TGCGCCAGCAGTGAGTCGGGACTCGAGCAGTACTTC	CASSESGLEQYF
TRBV6-1	-	TRBJ1-2	few	TGTGCCAGCAGTGAAGAGAACAGATCCTATGGCTACACCTTC	CASSEENRSYGYTF
TRBV6-4	-	TRBJ1-6	-	TGTGCCAGCAGAACTAAAACACATCAGAATTCACCCCTCCACTTT	CASRTKTHQNSPLHF
TRBV28	-	TRBJ2-5	-	TGTGCCAGCACCATTACTGCTGGAGGGCTTGGGGAGCAGTACTTC	CASTITAGGLGEQYF